Each of the 29 T cell receptor beta chains below was sequenced from the same sample in a study of response to subunit inactivated influenza vaccine. MiXCR, run by TCRdb on the RT-PCR reads, gives a single entry per CDR3 protein. The sample records more than 250,000 distinct CDR3 sequences, 21% being singletons. This specimen consisted of PBMCs from blood, obtained 21 months after vaccination. The source is a man between 50 and 75 years old who received an inactivated influenza vaccine.

The rearrangement joins TRBV5-4 to TRBJ1-1, with no clear D. The V end lost 3 bases, the J end lost 0 bases, and 9 bases lay between the germline ends. The V gene's germline CDR1 is SGHNT and CDR2 YYREEE (reference sequence). The CDR3 sequence is 14 residues long. CDR3 nucleotide sequence: TGTGCCAGCAGCTGGGAAACAGTGAACACTGAAGCTTTCTTT. Its translation: CASSWETVNTEAFF.

This clonotype was seen repeatedly, ten times or more. V and J are TRBV7-8 and TRBJ1-1; no clear D. The CDR3 is made up of 15 amino acids. The germline V gene encodes CDR1 SGHVS and CDR2 FQNEAQ. V was cut by 6 bases and J by 2 bases, with 16 bases left in between. CDR3 sequence: CASSLGMVRNTEAFF. CDR3 DNA sequence: TGTGCCAGCAGTCTAGGGATGGTCAGAAACACTGAAGCTTTCTTT.

V usage is TRBV12-3 or TRBV12-4 and J usage is TRBJ2-3, with a possible D match to TRBD2 (5 bases). The CDR3 is 15 residues long. The ends were cut back, 3 bases at V and 2 bases at J, with 12 bases in the middle. CDR3 sequence reads: CASSFSAGYTDTQYF. CDR3 sequence (DNA): TGTGCCAGCAGTTTTTCCGCGGGCTACACAGATACGCAGTATTTT.

This clonotype has more than one count but fewer than ten. The chain couples TRBV11-2 to TRBJ1-3, with a tentative D call TRBD1 (5 bases). Germline CDR1 and CDR2: SGHAT and FQNNGV. Trimming stripped 1 base from V and 3 bases from J, with 22 bases between. This CDR3 is 19 amino acids long. CDR3 protein: CASSLGGWYGQSGGNTIYF. CDR3 bases: TGTGCCAGCAGCTTAGGGGGGTGGTACGGGCAAAGTGGTGGAAACACCATATATTTT.

The chain carries TRBV29-1 and TRBJ2-1; no clear D gene. CDR3 length: 15 residues. Germline V lookup: CDR1 SQVTM, CDR2 ANQGSEA. The DNA for the CDR3 is TGCAGTCAAGCTCCCCCGCCACCACCCTACAATGAGCAGTTCTTC. Its translation is CSQAPPPPPYNEQFF.

V and J are TRBV20-1 and TRBJ2-7; D call uncertain. Germline V gene lookup returns CDR1 DFQATT and CDR2 SNEGSKA (reference sequence). This CDR3 contains 12 residues. Trimming removed 3 bases from V and 2 bases from J, with 8 bases in between. DNA for the CDR3: TGCAGTGCTAGTGACCACCCCTACGAGCAGTACTTC. Translated, it gives CSASDHPYEQYF.

The rearrangement uses TRBV7-9 and TRBJ1-2, with no clear D. In germline, CDR1 is SEHNR, CDR2 FQNEAQ (reference sequence). This CDR3 contains 14 residues. The V end was cut by 1 base, the J end by 0 bases, with 6 bases between. CDR3 DNA sequence: TGTGCCAGCAGCTTAGACACCGCTAACTATGGCTACACCTTC. Translation gives CASSLDTANYGYTF.

This sequence joins TRBV7-2 and TRBJ1-3; possibly TRBD1 for D (5 bases). Germline CDR1 and CDR2: SGHTA and FQGNSA. The CDR3 totals 14 residues. Between the trimmed V and J ends, which lost 8 bases and 0 bases, there was a span of 11 bases. CDR3 in DNA: TGTGCCAGCGGACACAAGGGCTCTGGAAACACCATATATTTT. Translated: CASGHKGSGNTIYF.

This clonotype was picked up a small number of times. The rearrangement uses TRBV6-1 and TRBJ1-5, with 7 bases aligning to TRBD1. The length of the CDR3 is 17 residues. Germline lookup yields CDR1 MNHNS and CDR2 SASEGT. V lost 4 bases to trimming and J lost 5 bases; unmatched junction nucleotides: 14. The CDR3 nucleotides are TGTGCCAGCAGTGGGGCGAGGGGGCAGGATAAGTATCAGCCCCAGCATTTT. Translation gives CASSGARGQDKYQPQHF.

This clonotype has at least ten counts. The J gene is TRBJ1-2, the V gene TRBV29-1, with TRBD1 matching over 9 bases. J lost 2 bases, V lost 4 bases, and 2 bases had no gene match. The CDR3 extends over 13 amino acids. In germline, CDR1 is SQVTM, CDR2 ANQGSEA. CDR3 nucleotides: TGCAGCGTTGGAGACAGGGGGAACTATGGCTACACCTTC. It encodes CSVGDRGNYGYTF.

In its sample, this clonotype was seen a few times. The rearrangement links TRBV23-1 to TRBJ2-5; weak D call: TRBD2 (6 bases). TRBV23-1 is an open reading frame whose function is uncertain. Trimming took off 7 bases at V and 3 bases at J, with 9 bases between the two ends. The CDR3 sequence is 12 residues long. The CDR3 here is CASKEGEETQYF. CDR3 nucleotides: TGCGCCAGCAAGGAGGGAGAAGAGACCCAGTACTTC.

This clonotype was observed a few times. The gene calls are TRBV5-1 and TRBJ1-2, with TRBD1 matching over 12 bases. This CDR3 is built from 15 residues. V was clipped by 4 bases and J by 6 bases; unmatched bases: 7. Germline CDR1 reads SGHRS; CDR2 reads YFSETQ. The CDR3 region is CASSPDRDRGHGYTF. As DNA, the CDR3 is TGCGCCAGCAGCCCGGACCGGGACAGGGGGCATGGCTACACCTTC.

This clonotype was picked up a small number of times. The rearrangement uses TRBV10-3 and TRBJ2-5; 13 bases map to TRBD2. The CDR3 has 17 residues. With V trimmed by 11 bases and J by 0 bases, 12 bases remained unmatched. Germline CDR1 is ENHRY and CDR2 is SYGVKD. The CDR3 sequence is CASRPELAGGHQETQYF. Written as DNA, the CDR3 is TGTGCCTCCCGACCCGAACTAGCGGGGGGGCACCAAGAGACCCAGTACTTC.

The chain joins TRBV28 to TRBJ1-2, with a possible D match to TRBD1 (6 bases). V was pared by 2 bases and J by 6 bases, with 16 bases between. Germline CDR1 MDHEN, CDR2 SYDVKM. The CDR3 contains 15 residues. The CDR3 protein is CASSLIAGEVDGYTF. The CDR3 region has the DNA TGTGCCAGCAGTTTAATCGCAGGGGAAGTCGATGGCTACACCTTC.

The V call is TRBV5-1, the J call TRBJ2-1; D remains unclear. Trimming stripped 0 bases from V and 8 bases from J, with 12 bases between. CDR1 is SGHRS and CDR2 is YFSETQ in the germline V gene. This CDR3 is built from 14 residues. The CDR3 spells CASSLGVQSDEQFF. The DNA for the CDR3 is TGCGCCAGCAGCTTGGGCGTCCAAAGCGATGAGCAGTTCTTC.

This clonotype showed up just a few times. Written as DNA, the CDR3 is TGTGCCAGCAGTTTAGAGTCCGGGACAGCCGATGGCTACACCTTC. The encoded protein is CASSLESGTADGYTF. The V call is TRBV12-3 or TRBV12-4, the J call TRBJ1-2; TRBD1 matches 7 bases. The CDR3 totals 15 residues. Losses at the gene ends were 1 base for V and 6 bases for J; bases not matched to a gene: 8.

This clonotype appeared a few times. This may be a read error: a much more frequent sequence differs by one nucleotide. The chain employs TRBV12-3 or TRBV12-4 and TRBJ1-1; D gene unclear. V was cut by 3 bases and J by 1 base, with 6 bases left in between. There are 13 residues in the CDR3. The CDR3 nucleotides read TGTGCCAGCAGTTTCGTCAGGAACACTGAAGCTTTCTTT. This translates into CASSFVRNTEAFF.

This clonotype was detected only a few times. V gene TRBV6-1 combines with J gene TRBJ1-2; 8 positions match TRBD1. V shed 6 bases and J 6 bases; nucleotides not matched to a gene: 6. Per the germline V gene, CDR1 is MNHNS and CDR2 is SASEGT. The CDR3 spans 13 residues. The CDR3 protein is CASRRQGAHGYTF. The CDR3 coding sequence is TGTGCCAGCAGACGCCAGGGGGCTCATGGCTACACCTTC.

V usage is TRBV5-1 and J usage is TRBJ2-3; 9 bases are shared with TRBD1. CDR1 and CDR2 (germline): SGHRS, YFSETQ. The V and J ends lost 0 bases and 4 bases, in that order; junction bases with no gene match: 6. The CDR3 covers 16 residues. The CDR3 sequence is CASSLVGDRAADTQYF. DNA of the CDR3: TGCGCCAGCAGCTTGGTTGGGGACAGGGCGGCAGATACGCAGTATTTT.

This chain links TRBV5-1 with TRBJ1-2; D is perhaps TRBD1 (5 bases). From germline, CDR1 is SGHRS and CDR2 YFSETQ. This CDR3 comprises 16 residues. Trimming pared 6 bases from V and 4 bases from J, leaving 22 bases between. In DNA form, the CDR3 reads TGCGCCAGCAAGGATGCCGGGACCCTCGAGTCCTATGGCTACACCTTC. Its protein is CASKDAGTLESYGYTF.

Only a few counts were recorded for this clonotype. This rearrangement joins TRBV12-3 or TRBV12-4 to TRBJ2-7; 9 nucleotides align to TRBD2. The CDR3 contains 15 residues. V dropped 6 bases and J dropped 6; count of bases not matched to a gene: 12. This CDR3 is CASRSRGGRAGEQYF. The CDR3 bases are TGTGCCAGCAGGTCTAGGGGCGGGAGGGCCGGCGAGCAGTACTTC.

The rearrangement links TRBV5-1 to TRBJ1-1; D might be TRBD1 (6 bases). V was clipped by 4 bases and J by 7 bases, with 14 bases between them. Per germline, CDR1 SGHRS and CDR2 YFSETQ. This CDR3 is built from 13 residues. CDR3 nucleotides: TGCGCCAGCAGCCCCGCAGGGGTCGGTGAAGCTTTCTTT. Protein product: CASSPAGVGEAFF. The whole variable domain, filled in from reference TRBV5-1 and TRBJ1-1, reads KAGVTQTPRYLIKTRGQQVTLSCSPISGHRSVSWYQQTPGQGLQFLFEYFSETQRNKGNFPGRFSGRQFSNSRSEMNVSTLELGDSALYLCASSPAGVGEAFFGQGTRLTVV.

V and J are TRBV20-1 and TRBJ2-3, with 8 bases lining up with TRBD2. The junction had 13 bases not matched to a gene; V was cut back by 3 bases and J by 2 bases. The CDR3 spans 17 residues. The germline V gene encodes CDR1 DFQATT and CDR2 SNEGSKA (reference sequence). CDR3 nucleotides: TGCAGTGCTAGTCAGGTGGCTAGCGGGCGCTACACAGATACGCAGTATTTT. Its protein product is CSASQVASGRYTDTQYF.

This clonotype has just a few counts. This chain uses TRBV21-1 with TRBJ2-5; TRBD2 is taken as the D call from the table, unchecked against the DNA. TRBV21-1 is a pseudogene. The CDR3 loop spans 17 amino acids. This CDR3 reads CASSTLTGTSEKETQYF. The DNA of the CDR3 is TGTGCCAGCAGCACATTGACCGGGACTAGCGAGAAAGAGACCCAGTACTTC.

This clonotype appeared a few times. The rearrangement joins TRBV20-1 to TRBJ1-5; no clear D. Per the germline V gene, CDR1 is DFQATT and CDR2 is SNEGSKA (reference sequence). This CDR3 region has 14 residues. V was cut by 3 bases and J by 0 bases, with 9 bases left in between. Written as DNA, the CDR3 is TGCAGTGCTAGTTCACTTTTTAGCAATCAGCCCCAGCATTTT. This encodes CSASSLFSNQPQHF.

The V gene is TRBV12-3 or TRBV12-4, the J gene TRBJ1-2; D remains unclear. The CDR3 totals 13 residues. Trimming pared 1 base from V and 4 bases from J, leaving 7 bases between. In DNA, the CDR3 is TGTGCCAGCAGTTTAGATACTTCCTATGGCTACACCTTC. Translated: CASSLDTSYGYTF.

The V gene is TRBV5-6, the J gene TRBJ2-7; D perhaps matches TRBD1 (5 bases). Germline CDR1 SGHDT, CDR2 YYEEEE. V shed 2 bases and J shed 2 bases, with 11 bases lying between them. This CDR3 comprises 14 residues. The CDR3 is CASSFAGIAYEQYF. The CDR3 coding sequence is TGTGCCAGCAGCTTTGCAGGGATCGCCTACGAGCAGTACTTC. Full variable domain (missing parts from reference TRBV5-6 and TRBJ2-7): DAGVTQSPTHLIKTRGQQVTLRCSPKSGHDTVSWYQQALGQGPQFIFQYYEEEERQRGNFPDRFSGHQFPNYSSELNVNALLLGDSALYLCASSFAGIAYEQYFGPGTRLTVT.

This clonotype was detected a few times. The V call is TRBV20-1, the J call TRBJ1-5, with D possibly TRBD1 on 6 matching bases. CDR3 length equals 13 residues. The germline V and J ends were trimmed by 5 bases and 3 bases, with 11 bases remaining between them. Germline V lookup: CDR1 DFQATT, CDR2 SNEGSKA (reference sequence). CDR3 in amino acids: CSAGGRNNQPQHF. The CDR3 nucleotides read TGCAGTGCTGGGGGCCGGAACAATCAGCCCCAGCATTTT.

V and J are TRBV5-1 and TRBJ2-3, with TRBD1 matching 7 bases. The CDR3 length is 16 residues. V gave up 0 bases and J gave up 4 bases; unmatched junction bases: 8. Germline assignment: CDR1 SGHRS and CDR2 YFSETQ. CDR3: CASSLGRGRGPDTQYF. Here the CDR3 DNA reads TGCGCCAGCAGCTTGGGAAGGGGGCGCGGGCCAGATACGCAGTATTTT.